This TCR beta chain was retrieved from a study of blood T cell repertoires in COVID-19. In the source study's methods: Reference gene primer amplification yielded estimated nucleated cell counts. Produced via immunoSEQ multiplex PCR; TCRdb's table is partial and in-frame only. V, J and clone size are those of that table, while D and trimming were read from the DNA. Among about 270,000 clones listed, approximately 86% were seen once. This TCR came from a woman in her 70s with COVID-19, enrolled during active disease. The sequenced material came from peripheral blood.

This CDR3 is CAWSRDRYSTDTQYF. CDR3 coding DNA: TGTGCCTGGAGTAGGGACAGATATTCCACAGATACGCAGTATTTT. The chain employs TRBV30 and TRBJ2-3, with 7 positions matching TRBD1. V gave up 2 bases and J gave up 2 bases; unmatched junction bases: 7. CDR3 length equals 15 residues. Germline CDR1 is GTSNPN and CDR2 is SVGIG (reference sequence).